This T cell receptor (beta chain) stems from a study of blood T cell repertoires in COVID-19. Study at large: COVID-19 samples collected from the United States, Italy and Spain covered acute and convalescent phases. From T cells, B-cell-depleted T cells, or PBMCs came the material, which was cDNA or gDNA.

Original methodology: Estimates of nucleated cell counts were drawn from the amplification of reference gene primers. Using immunoSEQ multiplex PCR, the repertoire was profiled, and TCRdb retains in-frame clones only, with some absent. The V and J calls and the clone size are those of that table, but D and trimming were determined from the DNA. The profile shows roughly 80,000 clones, around 88% of them singletons. This clone showed up just once. This CDR3 has 16 residues. The V and J ends lost 3 bases and 5 bases, in that order; junction bases with no gene match: 7. Germline V gene data show CDR1 as SGHAT and CDR2 as FQNNGV.

The sequencing sample was made of peripheral blood. This TCR was sampled from a woman over 75 with acute or convalescent COVID-19. This rearrangement joins TRBV11-2 to TRBJ2-3; TRBD1 matches 11 bases. CDR3 sequence reads: CASSFRTGGRIDTQYF. The CDR3 region has the DNA TGTGCCAGCAGCTTTAGGACAGGGGGCAGAATAGATACGCAGTATTTT.